This TCR beta chain was observed in a study of response to subunit inactivated influenza vaccine. Study-wide results and caveats: The authors offered the suggestion that each seasonal influenza vaccination recruits few new T cells.

TCRdb reanalysed the RT-PCR reads using MiXCR and keeps one entry per CDR3 protein. Altogether 650,000 to 700,000 distinct CDR3 sequences are present, approximately 14% being singletons, with the ten largest covering around 10%. The CDR3 sequence is 12 residues long. With 5 bases removed from V and 6 bases from J, the gap between germline ends came to 11 bases. The germline V gene has CDR1 DFQATT and CDR2 SNEGSKA (reference sequence). Concerning this clonotype: What it recognizes is unknown.

The sequence was collected from a man aged 45-65 years who received an inactivated influenza vaccine. The sequenced sample was PBMCs from blood, obtained about 12 days after vaccination. V usage is TRBV20-1 and J usage is TRBJ1-5, with D unclear. Here the CDR3 reads CSAPHGSQPQHF. The CDR3 nucleotides read TGCAGTGCTCCCCATGGAAGTCAGCCCCAGCATTTT.